Each of the 18 T cell receptor beta chains below was sequenced from the same sample in a study of beta chain features in type 1 diabetes. Study-wide results and caveats: Among all four CD4+ subsets, Type 1 diabetes patients had TCRB CDR3s that were moderately but significantly shorter.

The investigators reverse transcribed all of the isolated RNA, so they sequenced expressed TCRB transcripts. The protocol was immunoSEQ multiplex PCR, while the TCRdb copy is restricted to in-frame clones and leaves out a portion. The sample consists of 600,000 or so clones, about an eighth of them appearing once. Their antigens are not known. The sequenced sample was naive CD4+ T cells from blood. The receptors derive from a man aged 30 to 39 with type 1 diabetes.

The chain joins TRBV10-3 to TRBJ2-3; possibly TRBD1 for D (6 bases). The CDR3 runs 14 residues. V lost 6 bases to trimming and J lost 0 bases, with 10 bases between them. From germline, CDR1 is ENHRY and CDR2 SYGVKD. CDR3 sequence: CAIRTGASTDTQYF. The CDR3 coding sequence is TGTGCCATCAGGACAGGTGCTAGCACAGATACGCAGTATTTT.

J is TRBJ1-3 and V is TRBV7-9; no firm D call. The length of the CDR3 is 16 residues. Germline values: CDR1 SEHNR, CDR2 FQNEAQ (reference sequence). Trimming stripped 5 bases from V and 0 bases from J, with 14 bases between. CDR3 sequence reads: CASSPSPDISGNTIYF. The CDR3 DNA follows: TGTGCCAGCAGCCCATCTCCCGACATCTCTGGAAACACCATATATTTT. Full variable domain (missing parts from reference TRBV7-9 and TRBJ1-3): DTGVSQNPRHKITKRGQNVTFRCDPISEHNRLYWYRQTLGQGPEFLTYFQNEAQLEKSRLLSDRFSAERPKGSFSTLEIQRTEQGDSAMYLCASSPSPDISGNTIYFGEGSWLTVV.

V is TRBV4-3 and J is TRBJ2-5; D is possibly TRBD2 (5 bases). Germline CDR1 reads LGHNA; CDR2 reads YSLEER. This CDR3 is built from 15 residues. V lost 3 bases and J 8 bases, leaving 19 bases between the germline ends. CDR3 residues: CASSHATSGMGTQYF. Written as DNA, the CDR3 is TGCGCCAGCAGCCACGCTACTTCGGGAATGGGAACCCAGTACTTC.

This clone was observed a handful of times. Here the CDR3 reads CASSFATAYTGELFF. CDR3 nucleotide sequence: TGCGCCAGCAGCTTCGCGACCGCTTACACCGGGGAGCTGTTTTTT. The genes are TRBV5-1 and TRBJ2-2; no clear D gene. The CDR3 sequence is 15 residues long. CDR1 and CDR2 (germline): SGHRS, YFSETQ. Trimming shortened V by 2 bases and J by 3 bases, and 11 bases separated the two germline ends.

This clone was counted between two and nine times. This sequence joins TRBV29-1 and TRBJ2-5; TRBD1 matches at 7 bases. The J call may be mistaken, given a closer DNA end match to TRBJ2-7. The germline V gene encodes CDR1 SQVTM and CDR2 ANQGSEA. CDR3 length: 12 residues. CDR3 nucleotides: TGCAGCGCAAGACGACAGGGCTACGAGCAGTACTTC. Protein product: CSARRQGYEQYF.

This chain joins TRBV10-3 and TRBJ1-6, with a possible D match to TRBD1 (6 bases). The CDR3 covers 16 residues. CDR1 ENHRY and CDR2 SYGVKD come from the germline V gene. The V end lost 10 bases, the J end lost 13 bases, and 29 bases lay between the germline ends. The CDR3 loop reads CATGGGARTLSTPLHF. The CDR3, as DNA: TGTGCCACCGGTGGGGGGGCCCGAACGCTTAGTACGCCCCTCCACTTT.

This clone was seen more than once but under ten times. The rearrangement joins TRBV7-9 to TRBJ2-1; D unresolved. Germline lookup yields CDR1 SEHNR and CDR2 FQNEAQ (reference sequence). The CDR3 length is 14 residues. V dropped 1 base and J dropped 3 bases, with 7 bases sitting between them. The CDR3 bases are TGTGCCAGCAGCTTAGTTGCGGTCTACAATGAGCAGTTCTTC. Translated: CASSLVAVYNEQFF.

J is TRBJ2-1 and V is TRBV6-5; TRBD1 might be the D (6 bases). V shed 5 bases and J shed 0 bases, with 11 bases lying between them. This CDR3 spans 15 amino acids. CDR1 MNHEY and CDR2 SVGAGI come from the germline V gene. CDR3 DNA: TGTGCCAGCAGTCCTGGGGGCAGCTCCTACAATGAGCAGTTCTTC. Residues: CASSPGGSSYNEQFF.

The chain carries TRBV5-1 and TRBJ2-1; 12 nucleotides match TRBD1. The CDR3 spans 14 residues. Germline V gene sequence: CDR1 SGHRS, CDR2 YFSETQ. Unmatched junction bases numbered 1, after V lost 3 bases and J lost 6 bases. CDR3 loop: CASSSGQGANEQFF. In nucleotides, the CDR3 is TGCGCCAGCAGCTCGGGACAGGGGGCCAATGAGCAGTTCTTC.

This clone showed up just a few times. J is TRBJ2-7 and V is TRBV5-1, with D possibly being TRBD1 (6 bases). V lost 0 bases and J lost 7, with 23 bases in between. Germline V CDR1 and CDR2: SGHRS, YFSETQ. This CDR3 is 17 amino acids long. The CDR3 is CASSLVGSPAQGGEQYF. The DNA of the CDR3 is TGCGCCAGCAGCTTGGTAGGCAGTCCCGCCCAAGGGGGAGAGCAGTACTTC.

The rearrangement uses TRBV27 and TRBJ1-1; no definite D call. Deletions cut 5 bases from V and 1 base from J, with 14 bases between. CDR3 size: 15 residues. CDR1 is MNHEY and CDR2 is SMNVEV in the germline V gene (reference sequence). The CDR3: CASSTQEAPNTEAFF. The CDR3 bases are TGTGCCAGCAGTACTCAGGAGGCCCCGAACACTGAAGCTTTCTTT.

This clone was seen a handful of times. J is TRBJ1-6 and V is TRBV7-2; D is uncertain. Germline CDR1 and CDR2: SGHTA and FQGNSA. The CDR3 length is 15 residues. V dropped 6 bases and J dropped 7 bases, with 16 bases sitting between them. The DNA of the CDR3 is TGTGCCAGCAGACTGGACTCCCGGGGAAATTCACCCCTCCACTTT. The encoded protein is CASRLDSRGNSPLHF. Drawing the rest from reference TRBV7-2 and TRBJ1-6, the complete variable domain is GAGVSQSPSNKVTEKGKDVELRCDPISGHTALYWYRQSLGQGLEFLIYFQGNSAPDKSGLPSDRFSAERTGGSVSTLTIQRTQQEDSAVYLCASRLDSRGNSPLHFGNGTRLTVT.

The chain joins TRBV11-3 to TRBJ1-2; possibly TRBD1 for D (5 bases). Germline V lookup: CDR1 SGHNT, CDR2 YENEEA. CDR3 length: 16 residues. The V end was cut by 1 base, the J end by 6 bases, with 18 bases between. In nucleotides, the CDR3 is TGTGCCAGCAGCTTAGTCATACAGGCGGCTAGAGATGGCTACACCTTC. Translating gives CASSLVIQAARDGYTF.

The chain joins TRBV19 to TRBJ2-4; perhaps TRBD2 as D (6 bases). This CDR3 has 14 residues. Germline V CDR1 and CDR2: LNHDA, SQIVND (reference sequence). V lost 3 bases to trimming and J lost 3 bases, with 9 bases between them. CDR3 sequence: CASSMGLGKNIQYF. The CDR3 nucleotides are TGTGCCAGTAGTATGGGACTCGGCAAAAACATTCAGTACTTC.

The chain joins TRBV5-1 to TRBJ2-1; D is possibly TRBD1 (6 bases). The CDR3 is 14 residues long. Germline V lookup: CDR1 SGHRS, CDR2 YFSETQ. The ends were cut back, 2 bases at V and 5 bases at J, with 11 bases in the middle. The CDR3 spells CASSFDRPDNEQFF. The CDR3 DNA reads as TGCGCCAGCAGCTTCGACAGGCCTGACAATGAGCAGTTCTTC.

This clone was found a few times. V and J are TRBV5-1 and TRBJ1-2, with 9 bases lining up with TRBD1. This CDR3 is built from 14 residues. CDR1 and CDR2 (germline): SGHRS, YFSETQ. The junction had 16 bases not matched to a gene; V was cut back by 7 bases and J by 12 bases. The CDR3 bases are TGCGCCAGCCCCTCCACGTTTGGGGGACAGGGAGACACCTTC. It translates to CASPSTFGGQGDTF.

The genes are TRBV9 and TRBJ1-5; D is perhaps TRBD1 (6 bases). The germline V gene has CDR1 SGDLS and CDR2 YYNGEE. Trimming pared 4 bases from V and 6 bases from J, leaving 17 bases between. The CDR3 is made up of 15 amino acids. CDR3: CASSLSGTLTQPQHF. The CDR3 DNA reads TGTGCCAGCAGCCTTTCCGGGACACTCACTCAGCCCCAGCATTTT.

Note on this clone: The sample holds other DNA sequences that translate to the same CDR3. The V call is TRBV4-2, the J call TRBJ1-5, with no clear D. Trimming shortened V by 0 bases and J by 1 base, and 7 bases separated the two germline ends. CDR1 is LGHNA, CDR2 YNFKEQ, per germline. This CDR3 region has 15 residues. The CDR3 is CASSQDSGSNQPQHF. The CDR3 bases are TGTGCCAGCAGCCAAGACTCGGGGAGCAATCAGCCCCAGCATTTT.